The 3 T cell receptor beta chains below all came from one sample that was sequenced in a study of CD4 and CD8 cells across lung adenocarcinoma regions. TCRdb used MiXCR to reprocess the PCR reads, holding one entry per CDR3 protein. The sample shows more than 15,000 distinct CDR3 sequences, 46% of them seen only once. Sequencing was carried out using CD4+ T cells from the margin of a lung tumor. The source is a male donor with lung adenocarcinoma. The CD4 and CD8 labels of this study may be unreliable.

By share, this clonotype counts as medium-sized. The chain has TRBV6-5 and TRBJ1-6; TRBD1 matches 8 bases. Unmatched junction bases numbered 5, after V lost 2 bases and J lost 8 bases. Germline-derived CDR1 and CDR2 are MNHEY and SVGAGI. This CDR3 has 15 residues. The CDR3 here is CASSYTTGEDSPLHF. The DNA for the CDR3 is TGTGCCAGCAGTTACACGACAGGGGAGGATTCACCCCTCCACTTT.

V is TRBV6-1 and J is TRBJ2-7; 8 bases agree with TRBD1. The CDR3 extends over 14 amino acids. From germline, CDR1 is MNHNS and CDR2 SASEGT. V lost 5 bases, J lost 3 bases, and 6 bases stayed unmatched. The CDR3 DNA sequence: TGTGCCAGCAGTCCCAGGGGGCGCGTCTACGAGCAGTACTTC. Residues: CASSPRGRVYEQYF.

In its sample, this clonotype was seen a few times. The genes are TRBV27 and TRBJ2-1, with 7 bases fitting TRBD1. The germline V gene has CDR1 MNHEY and CDR2 SMNVEV (reference sequence). This CDR3 contains 14 residues. Trimming removed 0 bases from V and 6 bases from J; junction bases left unmatched: 2. The CDR3 here is CASSLSHRGNEQFF. The CDR3, as DNA: TGTGCCAGCAGTTTATCGCACAGGGGCAATGAGCAGTTCTTC.